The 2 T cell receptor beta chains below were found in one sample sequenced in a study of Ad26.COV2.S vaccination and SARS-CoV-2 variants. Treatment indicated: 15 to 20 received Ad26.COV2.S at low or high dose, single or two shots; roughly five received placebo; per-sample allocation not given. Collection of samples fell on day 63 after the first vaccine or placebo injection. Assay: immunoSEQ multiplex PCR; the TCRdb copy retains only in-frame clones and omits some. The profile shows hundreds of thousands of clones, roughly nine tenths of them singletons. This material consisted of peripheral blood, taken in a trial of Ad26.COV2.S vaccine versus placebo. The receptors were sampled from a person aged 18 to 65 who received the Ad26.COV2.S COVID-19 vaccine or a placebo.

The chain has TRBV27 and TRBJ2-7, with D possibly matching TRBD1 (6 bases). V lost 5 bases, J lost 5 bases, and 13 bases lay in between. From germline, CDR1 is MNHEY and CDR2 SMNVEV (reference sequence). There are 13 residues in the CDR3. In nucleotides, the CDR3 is TGTGCCAGCAGTCCTGGACAGCTGGACGAGCAGTACTTC. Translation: CASSPGQLDEQYF.

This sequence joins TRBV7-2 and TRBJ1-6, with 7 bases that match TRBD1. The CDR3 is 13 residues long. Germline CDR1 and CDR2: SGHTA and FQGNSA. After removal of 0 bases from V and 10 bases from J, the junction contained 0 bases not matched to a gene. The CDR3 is CASSLAGGSPLHF. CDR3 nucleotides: TGTGCCAGCAGCTTAGCAGGGGGCTCACCCCTCCACTTT.